These 2 T cell receptor beta chains came from one sample sequenced in a study of cytomegalovirus exposure and HLA in healthy donors. The PCR used 60 Vbeta and 13 Jbeta primers. Generated by immunoSEQ multiplex PCR, the TCRdb table keeps only in-frame clones and is missing some. The data hold around 100,000 clones, with 60% to 75% observed a single time. Sequencing was carried out using PBMCs. Receptors were obtained from a man between 50 and 59 years old in good health and CMV-seronegative.

The gene calls are TRBV27 and TRBJ2-3, with 7 bases lining up with TRBD1. This CDR3 is built from 14 residues. The trim removed 5 bases at V and 1 base at J, leaving 3 bases unmatched. The V gene's germline CDR1 is MNHEY and CDR2 SMNVEV (reference sequence). The CDR3 is CASSLTGGTDTQYF. The CDR3 bases are TGTGCCAGCAGTCTTACAGGGGGCACAGATACGCAGTATTTT.

The chain has TRBV5-6 and TRBJ2-7; D is possibly TRBD2 (5 bases). Trimming cost V 3 bases and J 2 bases, with 15 bases left between them. CDR1 and CDR2 (germline): SGHDT, YYEEEE. This CDR3 is built from 15 residues. The CDR3 sequence is CASSWGDTVTYEQYF. The CDR3 DNA reads as TGTGCCAGCAGCTGGGGAGACACCGTAACCTACGAGCAGTACTTC.